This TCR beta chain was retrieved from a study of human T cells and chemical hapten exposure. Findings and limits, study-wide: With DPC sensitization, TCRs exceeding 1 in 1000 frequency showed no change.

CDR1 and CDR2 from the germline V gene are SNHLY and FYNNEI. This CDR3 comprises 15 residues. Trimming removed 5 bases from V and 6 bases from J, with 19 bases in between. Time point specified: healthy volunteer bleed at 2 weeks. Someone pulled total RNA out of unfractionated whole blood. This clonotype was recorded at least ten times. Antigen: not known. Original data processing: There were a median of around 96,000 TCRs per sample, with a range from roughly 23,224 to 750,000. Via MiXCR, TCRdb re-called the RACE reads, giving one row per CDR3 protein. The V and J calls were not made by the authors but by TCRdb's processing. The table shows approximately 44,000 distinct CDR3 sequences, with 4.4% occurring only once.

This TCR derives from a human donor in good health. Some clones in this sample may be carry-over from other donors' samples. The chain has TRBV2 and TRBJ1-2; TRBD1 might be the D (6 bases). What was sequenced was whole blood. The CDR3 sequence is CASSRGGRNPNGYTF. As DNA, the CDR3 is TGTGCCAGCAGTAGGGGGGGGCGTAACCCCAATGGCTACACCTTC.